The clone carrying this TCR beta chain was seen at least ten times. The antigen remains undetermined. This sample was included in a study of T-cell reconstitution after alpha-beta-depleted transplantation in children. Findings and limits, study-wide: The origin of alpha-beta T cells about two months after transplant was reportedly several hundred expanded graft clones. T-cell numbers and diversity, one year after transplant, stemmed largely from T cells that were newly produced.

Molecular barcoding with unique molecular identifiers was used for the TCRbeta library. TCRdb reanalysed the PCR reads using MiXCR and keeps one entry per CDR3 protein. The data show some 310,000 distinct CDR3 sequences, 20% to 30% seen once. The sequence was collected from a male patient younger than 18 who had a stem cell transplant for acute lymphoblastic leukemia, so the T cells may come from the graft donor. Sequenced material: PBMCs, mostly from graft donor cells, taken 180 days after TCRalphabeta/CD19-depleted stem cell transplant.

CDR3 residues: CASSLRTSGIREQFF. In DNA, the CDR3 is TGCGCCAGCAGCCTACGGACTAGCGGGATACGTGAGCAGTTCTTC. The chain is built from TRBV4-1 and TRBJ2-1; 12 bases agree with TRBD2. The V gene end was trimmed by 4 bases and the J gene end by 9 bases; junction bases not matched to a gene: 7. Per the germline V gene, CDR1 is MGHRA and CDR2 is YSYEKL. This CDR3 is 15 amino acids long.